Following are 26 T cell receptor beta chains from one sample sequenced in a study of blood T cell repertoires in COVID-19. Produced via immunoSEQ multiplex PCR; TCRdb's table is partial and in-frame only. Altogether about 250,000 clones are present, 70% to 85% being singletons, with the ten largest covering roughly 10%. Material: peripheral blood. These receptors were collected from an elderly man with acute or convalescent COVID-19.

This chain joins TRBV3-1 (or the pseudogene TRBV3-2) and TRBJ2-7; the D gene is possibly TRBD2 (5 bases). This CDR3 spans 11 amino acids. The germline V gene encodes CDR1 LGHDT and CDR2 YNNKEL (reference sequence). V was pared by 5 bases and J by 7 bases, with 9 bases between. The CDR3 bases are TGTGCCAGCAGCGGGAGCGGTGAGCAGTACTTC. Amino acid sequence: CASSGSGEQYF.

In its sample, this clone was seen once. This chain joins TRBV15 and TRBJ1-1; unclear D gene. The germline V and J ends were trimmed by 0 bases and 5 bases, with 4 bases remaining between them. Germline V CDR1 and CDR2: LNHNV, YYDKDF (reference sequence). This CDR3 region has 12 residues. The CDR3 DNA reads as TGTGCCACCAGCAGAGATCTAACTGAAGCTTTCTTT. It translates to CATSRDLTEAFF.

V and J are TRBV9 and TRBJ1-6; 7 bases map to TRBD1. The germline V gene has CDR1 SGDLS and CDR2 YYNGEE. V shed 3 bases and J 8 bases; nucleotides not matched to a gene: 8. The CDR3 runs 15 residues. CDR3 sequence: CASSGGQVWDSPLHF. CDR3 nucleotide sequence: TGTGCCAGCAGCGGAGGACAGGTTTGGGATTCACCCCTCCACTTT.

J is TRBJ2-2 and V is TRBV5-6; 9 positions agree with TRBD2. CDR3 size: 17 residues. With V trimmed by 4 bases and J by 0 bases, 7 bases remained unmatched. The germline V gene encodes CDR1 SGHDT and CDR2 YYEEEE. The CDR3 nucleotides are TGTGCCAGCAGCGGGTCCCTAGCGGGGTCGAACACCGGGGAGCTGTTTTTT. It specifies CASSGSLAGSNTGELFF.

The chain couples TRBV4-2 to TRBJ2-1; 10 nucleotides agree with TRBD1. V was pared by 4 bases and J by 4 bases, with 7 bases of the junction left unmatched. Germline CDR1 is LGHNA and CDR2 is YNFKEQ. This CDR3 is 16 amino acids long. CDR3 sequence: CASSLRDRGLYNEQFF. CDR3 nucleotides: TGTGCCAGCAGCCTCCGGGACAGGGGACTTTACAATGAGCAGTTCTTC.

In DNA, the CDR3 is TGTGCCAGCAGCCCAAGGCCGGGGACCGGGGAGCTGTTTTTT. Its translation is CASSPRPGTGELFF. This chain joins TRBV7-9 and TRBJ2-2; TRBD2 might be the D (5 bases). Per germline, CDR1 SEHNR and CDR2 FQNEAQ (reference sequence). The CDR3 sequence is 14 residues long. V was clipped by 5 bases and J by 5 bases, with 12 bases between them.

In this sample, this clone turned up once. Here the CDR3 reads CASSLDDIFYNSPLHF. The CDR3 DNA reads as TGTGCCAGCAGCTTGGATGACATCTTCTATAATTCACCCCTCCACTTT. This rearrangement joins TRBV5-5 to TRBJ1-6; D is unclear. Trimming pared 0 bases from V and 3 bases from J, leaving 10 bases between. The CDR3 contains 16 residues. Germline CDR1 and CDR2: SGHKS and YYEKEE (reference sequence).

This chain links TRBV7-9 with TRBJ2-1, with TRBD2 identical over 12 bases. CDR1 SEHNR and CDR2 FQNEAQ come from the germline V gene (reference sequence). The CDR3 length is 18 residues. V shed 4 bases, J shed 4 bases, and the junction held 11 bases outside the gene matches. CDR3 sequence: CASSSLTSGSLRYNEQFF. CDR3 bases: TGTGCCAGCAGCTCCCTGACTAGCGGGAGTTTGCGTTACAATGAGCAGTTCTTC.

V usage is TRBV24-1 and J usage is TRBJ1-2, with 10 nucleotides matching TRBD1. Trimming took 5 bases from V and 8 from J; bases not matched to a gene: 10. The CDR3 extends over 15 amino acids. The germline V gene encodes CDR1 KGHDR and CDR2 SFDVKD. CDR3 in DNA: TGTGCCACCAGTGGCTTCGGGACAGGGGCGGAAGGCTACACCTTC. This sequence encodes CATSGFGTGAEGYTF.

This rearrangement joins TRBV7-8 to TRBJ2-7, with a weak D call TRBD1 (6 bases). This CDR3 has 13 residues. Germline loops: CDR1 SGHVS, CDR2 FQNEAQ. Between the trimmed V and J ends, which lost 4 bases and 4 bases, there was a span of 11 bases. The CDR3 nucleotides read TGTGCCAGCAGCTCGGACAGAACATACGAGCAGTACTTC. Translation: CASSSDRTYEQYF.

The chain is built from TRBV11-2 and TRBJ2-7; 9 nucleotides line up with TRBD2. Germline CDR1 SGHAT, CDR2 FQNNGV. Trimming removed 3 bases from V and 6 bases from J; junction bases left unmatched: 6. This CDR3 has 14 amino acids. Here the CDR3 reads CASSFSGGFAEQYF. The CDR3 DNA reads as TGTGCCAGCAGCTTTAGCGGGGGTTTCGCCGAGCAGTACTTC.

J is TRBJ1-5 and V is TRBV11-2; possible D gene TRBD1, 5 bases. The CDR3 consists of 15 residues. Germline V gene data show CDR1 as SGHAT and CDR2 as FQNNGV. V was clipped by 0 bases and J by 4 bases, with 10 bases between them. The CDR3 region has the DNA TGTGCCAGCAGCTTAGAGGGGCGCCCTAATCAGCCCCAGCATTTT. The encoded protein is CASSLEGRPNQPQHF.

This rearrangement joins TRBV28 to TRBJ2-1, with D perhaps TRBD1 (5 bases). Germline-derived CDR1 and CDR2 are MDHEN and SYDVKM. V lost 7 bases and J 15 bases, leaving 22 bases between the germline ends. The CDR3 totals 13 residues. The CDR3, as DNA: TGTGCCAGCACCAGGGCCCACAAATATCCTGCGTTCTTC. Its protein is CASTRAHKYPAFF.

This chain joins TRBV5-1 and TRBJ1-4; unclear D gene. CDR1 and CDR2 from the germline V gene are SGHRS and YFSETQ. This CDR3 spans 14 amino acids. V lost 2 bases and J 0 bases, leaving 5 bases between the germline ends. The CDR3 here is CASSFSATNEKLFF. CDR3 nucleotides: TGCGCCAGCAGCTTTTCCGCAACTAATGAAAAACTGTTTTTT.

This chain joins TRBV2 and TRBJ2-1; 12 bases match TRBD2. Per germline, CDR1 SNHLY and CDR2 FYNNEI. With V trimmed by 5 bases and J by 4 bases, 3 bases remained unmatched. CDR3 length equals 15 residues. CDR3 in amino acids: CASSPTSGGYNEQFF. The CDR3 DNA is TGTGCCAGCAGTCCGACTAGCGGGGGATACAATGAGCAGTTCTTC. The full variable domain, rest sourced from reference TRBV2 and TRBJ2-1, is EPEVTQTPSHQVTQMGQEVILRCVPISNHLYFYWYRQILGQKVEFLVSFYNNEISEKSEIFDDQFSVERPDGSNFTLKIRSTKLEDSAMYFCASSPTSGGYNEQFFGPGTRLTVL.

The chain is built from TRBV27 and TRBJ1-5; D uncertain. The V end was cut by 5 bases, the J end by 0 bases, with 20 bases between. CDR3 length equals 18 residues. The germline V gene encodes CDR1 MNHEY and CDR2 SMNVEV (reference sequence). The CDR3 sequence is CASSRWAGGRYSNQPQHF. In nucleotides, the CDR3 is TGTGCCAGCAGTAGGTGGGCAGGCGGGAGATATAGCAATCAGCCCCAGCATTTT.

The rearrangement links TRBV7-2 to TRBJ2-1, with 7 bases matching TRBD2. V shed 4 bases, J shed 6 bases, and the junction held 12 bases outside the gene matches. The length of the CDR3 is 16 residues. Germline loops: CDR1 SGHTA, CDR2 FQGNSA. CDR3 region: CASSSGTWRGTNEQFF. In DNA, the CDR3 is TGTGCCAGCAGCTCAGGTACGTGGCGGGGGACCAATGAGCAGTTCTTC.

The gene calls are TRBV7-9 and TRBJ2-2, with 7 bases matching TRBD1. The CDR3 is made up of 14 amino acids. Germline loops: CDR1 SEHNR, CDR2 FQNEAQ (reference sequence). V lost 7 bases, J lost 4 bases, and 6 bases stayed unmatched. CDR3 bases: TGTGCCAGCACGGCAGGGGGTAGCACCGGGGAGCTGTTTTTT. Residues: CASTAGGSTGELFF.

This chain links TRBV18 with TRBJ1-4; no reliable D call. Germline V gene data show CDR1 as KGHSH and CDR2 as LQKENI. The CDR3 has 19 residues. V was shortened by 3 bases and J by 0 bases, with 20 bases between the two germline ends. The CDR3 spells CASSPTRTHRTATNEKLFF. CDR3 sequence (DNA): TGTGCCAGCTCACCCACAAGGACTCACCGAACGGCAACTAATGAAAAACTGTTTTTT. Complete variable domain (other parts from reference TRBV18 and TRBJ1-4): NAGVMQNPRHLVRRRGQEARLRCSPMKGHSHVYWYRQLPEEGLKFMVYLQKENIIDESGMPKERFSAEFPKEGPSILRIQQVVRGDSAAYFCASSPTRTHRTATNEKLFFGSGTQLSVL.

The chain is built from TRBV19 and TRBJ2-7; D may be TRBD2 (5 bases). CDR3 length equals 14 residues. Trimming cost V 1 base and J 2 bases, with 9 bases left between them. Germline CDR1 is LNHDA and CDR2 is SQIVND (reference sequence). The CDR3 is CASSIGRAPYEQYF. CDR3 bases: TGTGCCAGTAGTATAGGGCGGGCGCCCTACGAGCAGTACTTC.

The chain employs TRBV19 and TRBJ2-7, with D possibly TRBD2 on 5 matching bases. Germline loops: CDR1 LNHDA, CDR2 SQIVND (reference sequence). The CDR3 covers 14 residues. V dropped 1 base and J dropped 0 bases, with 7 bases sitting between them. CDR3 nucleotide sequence: TGTGCCAGTAGTATAGTGGGGAGCTCCTACGAGCAGTACTTC. This encodes CASSIVGSSYEQYF.

The V and J genes are TRBV2 and TRBJ1-6, with D unclear. CDR1 and CDR2 (germline): SNHLY, FYNNEI. V gave up 4 bases and J gave up 8 bases, with 9 bases separating them. The CDR3 is 13 residues long. CDR3 residues: CASSVREDSPLHF. CDR3 nucleotide sequence: TGTGCCAGCAGTGTTAGGGAGGATTCACCCCTCCACTTT.

With regard to this clone: This sample also contains other DNA sequences that code for the same CDR3. This rearrangement joins TRBV6-5 to TRBJ1-2, with 8 bases lining up with TRBD1. Germline values: CDR1 MNHEY, CDR2 SVGAGI. CDR3 length equals 14 residues. The trim removed 6 bases at V and 0 bases at J, leaving 3 bases unmatched. The CDR3: CASRGTGTNYGYTF. CDR3 sequence (DNA): TGTGCCAGCAGAGGGACAGGTACTAACTATGGCTACACCTTC.

This chain links TRBV24-1 with TRBJ1-2; D is undetermined. In germline, CDR1 is KGHDR, CDR2 SFDVKD. Trimming shortened V by 2 bases and J by 2 bases, and 11 bases separated the two germline ends. This CDR3 contains 15 residues. CDR3 coding DNA: TGTGCCACCAGTGATTCCGCAGCAGGCAACTATGGCTACACCTTC. Its protein product is CATSDSAAGNYGYTF.

The CDR3 loop is CASSFNRDNEQFF. In DNA form, the CDR3 reads TGTGCCAGCAGCTTCAACCGAGACAATGAGCAGTTCTTC. V and J are TRBV7-3 and TRBJ2-1, with no clear D. CDR1 is SGHTA, CDR2 FQGTGA, per germline. The CDR3 is 13 amino acids. Deletions cut 3 bases from V and 5 bases from J, with 8 bases between.

The chain's CDR3 is CASSPFRETTDTQYF. The DNA for the CDR3 is TGTGCCAGCTCACCCTTCCGGGAGACCACAGATACGCAGTATTTT. The chain employs TRBV18 and TRBJ2-3, with a tentative D call TRBD2 (6 bases). Germline assignment: CDR1 KGHSH and CDR2 LQKENI. V lost 3 bases to trimming and J lost 2 bases, with 12 bases between them. The CDR3 runs to 15 residues.